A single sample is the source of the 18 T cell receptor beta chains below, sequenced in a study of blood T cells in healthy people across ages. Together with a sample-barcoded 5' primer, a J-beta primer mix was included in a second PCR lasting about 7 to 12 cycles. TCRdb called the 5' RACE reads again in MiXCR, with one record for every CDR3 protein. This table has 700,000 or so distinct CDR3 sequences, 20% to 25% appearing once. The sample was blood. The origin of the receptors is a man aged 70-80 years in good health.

As DNA, the CDR3 is TGTGCCAGCAGTTTCGGGGGGGCGGAAGATACGCAGTATTTT. This encodes CASSFGGAEDTQYF. This chain links TRBV12-3 or TRBV12-4 with TRBJ2-3; 8 bases align to TRBD2. This CDR3 is built from 14 residues. Trimming cost V 3 bases and J 5 bases; bases outside gene matches: 4.

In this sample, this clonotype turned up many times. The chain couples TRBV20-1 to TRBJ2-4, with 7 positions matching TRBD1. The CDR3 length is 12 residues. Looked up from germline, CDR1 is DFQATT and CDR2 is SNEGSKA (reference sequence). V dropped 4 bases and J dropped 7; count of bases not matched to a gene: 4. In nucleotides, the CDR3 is TGCAGTGCTACCACGGGACAGAACATTCAGTACTTC. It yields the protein CSATTGQNIQYF.

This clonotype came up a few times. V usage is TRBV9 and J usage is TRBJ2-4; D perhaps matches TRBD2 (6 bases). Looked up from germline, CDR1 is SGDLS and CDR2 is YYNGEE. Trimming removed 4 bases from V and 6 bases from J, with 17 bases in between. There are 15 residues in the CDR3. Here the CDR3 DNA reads TGTGCCAGCAGCCCTCGTATTGGTAGCGGAAACATTCAGTACTTC. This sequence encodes CASSPRIGSGNIQYF. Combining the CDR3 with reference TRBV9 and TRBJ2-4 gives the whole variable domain DSGVTQTPKHLITATGQRVTLRCSPRSGDLSVYWYQQSLDQGLQFLIQYYNGEERAKGNILERFSAQQFPDLHSELNLSSLELGDSALYFCASSPRIGSGNIQYFGAGTRLSVL.

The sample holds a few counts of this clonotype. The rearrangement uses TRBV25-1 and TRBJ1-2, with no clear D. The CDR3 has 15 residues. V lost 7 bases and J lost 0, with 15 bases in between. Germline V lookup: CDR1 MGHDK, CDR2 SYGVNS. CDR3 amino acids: CASNDADGPNYGYTF. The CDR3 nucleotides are TGTGCCAGCAACGACGCGGACGGCCCTAACTATGGCTACACCTTC.

The CDR3 DNA reads as TGTGCCAGCAGTGAAGGTGTTCAGCCCCAGCATTTT. As protein: CASSEGVQPQHF. The gene calls are TRBV2 and TRBJ1-5; the D is unclear. The V gene's germline CDR1 is SNHLY and CDR2 FYNNEI. V lost 1 base to trimming and J lost 6 bases, with 4 bases between them. The CDR3 has 12 residues.

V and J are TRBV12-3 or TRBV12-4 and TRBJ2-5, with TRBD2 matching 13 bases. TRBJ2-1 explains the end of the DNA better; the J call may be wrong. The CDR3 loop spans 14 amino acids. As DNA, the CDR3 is TGTGCCAGCACCAAAAGGACTAGCGGGAGTTGGCAGTTCTTC. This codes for CASTKRTSGSWQFF.

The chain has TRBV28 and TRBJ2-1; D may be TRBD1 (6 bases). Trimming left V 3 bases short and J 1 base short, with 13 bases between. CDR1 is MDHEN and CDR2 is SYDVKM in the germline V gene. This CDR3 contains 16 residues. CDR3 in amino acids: CASSFPPGQSYNEQFF. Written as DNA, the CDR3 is TGTGCCAGCAGTTTCCCTCCCGGACAGTCCTACAATGAGCAGTTCTTC.

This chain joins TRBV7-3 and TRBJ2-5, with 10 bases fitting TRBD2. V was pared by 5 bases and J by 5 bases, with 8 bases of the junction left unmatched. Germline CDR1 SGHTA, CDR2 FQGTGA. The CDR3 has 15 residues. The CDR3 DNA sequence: TGTGCCAGCAGCCCCCGACTAGCGGGTGTTGAGACCCAGTACTTC. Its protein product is CASSPRLAGVETQYF.

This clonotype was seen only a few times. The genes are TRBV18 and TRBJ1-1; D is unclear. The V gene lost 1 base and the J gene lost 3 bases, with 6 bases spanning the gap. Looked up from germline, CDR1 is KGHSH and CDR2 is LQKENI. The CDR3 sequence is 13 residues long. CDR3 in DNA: TGTGCCAGCTCACCACTGGGGTACACTGAAGCTTTCTTT. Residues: CASSPLGYTEAFF.

The CDR3: CSLLSAKETQYF. CDR3 nucleotides: TGCAGTCTGTTAAGCGCCAAAGAGACCCAGTACTTC. The chain carries TRBV20-1 and TRBJ2-5; D call uncertain. The germline gives CDR1 DFQATT, CDR2 SNEGSKA (reference sequence). Trimming pared 8 bases from V and 3 bases from J, leaving 13 bases between. The CDR3 has 12 residues.

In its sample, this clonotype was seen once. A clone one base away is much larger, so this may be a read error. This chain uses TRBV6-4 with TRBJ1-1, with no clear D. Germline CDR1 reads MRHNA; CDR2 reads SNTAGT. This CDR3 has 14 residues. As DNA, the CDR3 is TGTGCCAGCAGTGACTCGAGCCTGAACACTGAACCTTTCTTT. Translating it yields CASSDSSLNTEPFF.

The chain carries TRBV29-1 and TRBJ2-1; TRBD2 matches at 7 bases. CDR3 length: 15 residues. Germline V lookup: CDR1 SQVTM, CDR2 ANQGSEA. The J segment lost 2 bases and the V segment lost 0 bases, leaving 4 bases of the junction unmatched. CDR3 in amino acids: CSVEDPAGAYNEQFF. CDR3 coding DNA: TGCAGCGTTGAAGACCCGGCGGGAGCCTACAATGAGCAGTTCTTC.

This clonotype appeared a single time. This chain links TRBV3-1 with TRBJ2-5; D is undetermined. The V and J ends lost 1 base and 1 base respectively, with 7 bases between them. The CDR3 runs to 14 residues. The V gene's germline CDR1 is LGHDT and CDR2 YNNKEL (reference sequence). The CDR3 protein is CASSQGGTQETQYF. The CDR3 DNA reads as TGTGCCAGCAGCCAAGGCGGAACCCAAGAGACCCAGTACTTC.

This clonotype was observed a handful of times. CDR3 DNA: TGTGCCAGCAGTCCAAGGACTAGCGGGAGTAGTGAGCAGTTCTTC. Protein: CASSPRTSGSSEQFF. The chain combines TRBV7-2 with TRBJ2-5, with 13 bases that match TRBD2. The DNA matches TRBJ2-1 better at its end, which makes the J call doubtful. Germline-derived CDR1 and CDR2 are SGHTA and FQGNSA. This CDR3 contains 15 residues.

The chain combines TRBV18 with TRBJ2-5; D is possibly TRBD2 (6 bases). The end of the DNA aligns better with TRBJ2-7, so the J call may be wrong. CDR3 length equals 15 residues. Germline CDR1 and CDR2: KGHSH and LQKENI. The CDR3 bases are TGTGCCAGCTCAAGAGGAGCGACTAGCTCCTACGAGCAGTACGTC. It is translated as CASSRGATSSYEQYV.

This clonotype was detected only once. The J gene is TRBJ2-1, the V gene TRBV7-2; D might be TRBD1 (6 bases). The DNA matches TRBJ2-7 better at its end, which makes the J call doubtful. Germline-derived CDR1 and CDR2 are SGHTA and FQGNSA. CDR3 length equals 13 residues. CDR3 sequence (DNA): TGTGCCAGCAGCACGGACAGCTCCTACGAGCAGTACGTC. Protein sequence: CASSTDSSYEQYV.

CDR3 nucleotide sequence: TGCGCCACCGGACTAGCGGCTAACAATGAGCAGTTCTTC. It encodes CATGLAANNEQFF. The chain carries TRBV5-1 and TRBJ2-5; 10 bases line up with TRBD2. The J call may be faulty, since TRBJ2-1 better matches the DNA end. The CDR3 totals 13 residues. The V gene's germline CDR1 is SGHRS and CDR2 YFSETQ.

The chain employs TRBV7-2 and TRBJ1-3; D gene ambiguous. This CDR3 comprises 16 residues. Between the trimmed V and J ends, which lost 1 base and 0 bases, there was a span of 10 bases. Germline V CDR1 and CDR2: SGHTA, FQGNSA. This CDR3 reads CASSLVSAFSGNTIYF. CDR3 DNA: TGTGCCAGCAGCTTAGTGTCGGCGTTCTCTGGAAACACCATATATTTT.